This T cell receptor (beta chain) emerged from a study of CD8+ T cells in alopecia areata. The wider study: Oral tofacitinib, 5 to 10 mg twice daily, was given in an open-label trial.

Sequencing relied on a cDNA template that was reverse transcribed from extracted RNA. The method was immunoSEQ multiplex PCR; TCRdb's version includes in-frame clones alone and lacks a portion of them. This table has about 76,000 clones, approximately 72% appearing once. The CDR3 totals 16 residues. V lost 6 bases and J lost 5, with 21 bases in between. Per germline, CDR1 MDHEN and CDR2 SYDVKM. Treatment described: oral pan-JAK inhibitor, 5-10 mg twice daily. Alopecia areata patients provided lesional scalp punch biopsies and peripheral blood, both collected for the study. Starting from PBMCs, sorting isolated CD4+ and CD8+ T cells.

The sequencing here drew on CD8+ T cells sorted from blood, taken at week 24, from a patient treated with tofacitinib. This chain connects TRBV28 to TRBJ2-3; D perhaps matches TRBD1 (6 bases). The receptor's source is a human donor with alopecia areata. CDR3 loop: CASSRALIQGRDTQYF. In DNA, the CDR3 is TGTGCCAGCAGCCGGGCCCTGATCCAGGGGAGAGATACGCAGTATTTT. The full variable domain, its missing parts supplied by reference TRBV28 and TRBJ2-3, is DVKVTQSSRYLVKRTGEKVFLECVQDMDHENMFWYRQDPGLGLRLIYFSYDVKMKEKGDIPEGYSVSREKKERFSLILESASTNQTSMYLCASSRALIQGRDTQYFGPGTRLTVL.